The 26 T cell receptor beta chains below come from one sample, sequenced in a study of T cell responses to AZD1222 COVID-19 vaccine (dated by TCRdb to the early 2020s). Library prep was done by the immunoSEQ multiplex PCR assay. The table comes from immuneACCESS by way of TCRdb, which keeps in-frame sequences with V and J called. Part of the clones is missing from these tables; in studies checked, under half for an unresolved V gene and the rest for unknown reasons. The sample table shows some 120,000 clones, and roughly 85% are seen once. The leading ten clones occupy 7.6% of the sample. This specimen's time point label, interpreted: baseline before first vaccination. Material: peripheral blood, obtained on day 0 of AZD1222 vaccination. The origin of the receptors is an adult in good health.

J is TRBJ1-4 and V is TRBV6-5; D unresolved. The V gene's germline CDR1 is MNHEY and CDR2 SVGAGI. With 6 bases removed from V and 8 bases from J, the gap between germline ends came to 19 bases. This CDR3 is 15 amino acids long. CDR3: CASRASGLKREKLFF. Here the CDR3 DNA reads TGTGCCAGCAGGGCATCCGGGCTTAAGCGGGAAAAACTGTTTTTT.

The rearrangement joins TRBV7-3 to TRBJ2-2; D uncertain. The V and J ends lost 5 bases and 1 base respectively, with 5 bases between them. The CDR3 spans 13 residues. Germline loops: CDR1 SGHTA, CDR2 FQGTGA. CDR3 sequence: CASSLENTGELFF. Written as DNA, the CDR3 is TGTGCCAGCAGCCTAGAGAACACCGGGGAGCTGTTTTTT.

The V gene is TRBV28, the J gene TRBJ2-7, with D possibly matching TRBD2 (7 bases). Germline V gene data show CDR1 as MDHEN and CDR2 as SYDVKM. The length of the CDR3 is 13 residues. Trimming stripped 7 bases from V and 5 bases from J, with 15 bases between. The CDR3 DNA is TGTGCCAGCACTGGGGGGGCCCCCCACGAGCAGTACTTC. Translating gives CASTGGAPHEQYF.

The genes are TRBV5-1 and TRBJ1-2; D might be TRBD1 (6 bases). V lost 4 bases, J lost 6 bases, and 16 bases lay in between. The germline CDR1 and CDR2 sequences are SGHRS and YFSETQ. The CDR3 extends over 14 amino acids. This CDR3 is CASSIVQGGDGYTF. The CDR3 DNA reads as TGCGCCAGCAGCATCGTACAGGGAGGTGATGGCTACACCTTC.

The chain couples TRBV10-2 to TRBJ2-7; 8 bases fit TRBD1. V shed 6 bases and J 4 bases; nucleotides not matched to a gene: 5. Germline V gene lookup returns CDR1 WSHSY and CDR2 SAAADI. This CDR3 is built from 13 residues. The CDR3 spells CASRGDRFYEQYF. The CDR3 nucleotides read TGCGCCAGCAGAGGGGACAGGTTTTACGAGCAGTACTTC.

This clone was found once. The V call is TRBV10-3, the J call TRBJ1-6; 7 bases fit TRBD1. J lost 5 bases, V lost 6 bases, and 1 base had no gene match. There are 13 residues in the CDR3. Germline V gene sequence: CDR1 ENHRY, CDR2 SYGVKD. The CDR3 DNA follows: TGTGCCATCAGCGGACAGGATAATTCACCCCTCCACTTT. Amino acids: CAISGQDNSPLHF.

The chain is built from TRBV7-2 and TRBJ1-5; 9 positions match TRBD1. This CDR3 comprises 15 residues. Germline loops: CDR1 SGHTA, CDR2 FQGNSA. The J segment lost 6 bases and the V segment lost 1 base, leaving 4 bases of the junction unmatched. The CDR3 here is CASSLVTGGGQPQHF. The CDR3 DNA is TGTGCCAGCAGCTTAGTAACAGGGGGCGGTCAGCCCCAGCATTTT.

CDR3 sequence (DNA): TGTGCCAGCAGCCTCGGAGTGGGGACGGTCAACTACGAGCAGTACTTC. This sequence encodes CASSLGVGTVNYEQYF. The J gene is TRBJ2-7, the V gene TRBV11-2; TRBD1 or TRBD2 may be the D gene (5 bases each). V lost 5 bases, J lost 3 bases, and 20 bases lay in between. CDR3 length: 16 residues. Germline V CDR1 and CDR2: SGHAT, FQNNGV.

This clone was seen just once. The J gene is TRBJ1-3, the V gene TRBV19; D ambiguous. V gave up 8 bases and J gave up 11 bases, with 13 bases separating them. From germline, CDR1 is LNHDA and CDR2 SQIVND (reference sequence). The CDR3 is made up of 11 amino acids. The CDR3 spells CASGFDRAIYF. The CDR3 DNA follows: TGTGCCAGTGGTTTTGATCGGGCCATATATTTT.

The chain employs TRBV5-5 and TRBJ1-2; D unresolved. Trimming cost V 0 bases and J 4 bases, with 7 bases left between them. The CDR3 extends over 13 amino acids. CDR1 is SGHKS, CDR2 YYEKEE, per germline (reference sequence). The CDR3 sequence is CASSLDARYGYTF. The CDR3 region has the DNA TGTGCCAGCAGCTTGGACGCCCGCTATGGCTACACCTTC.

The chain is built from TRBV20-1 and TRBJ2-7, with D uncertain. V lost 5 bases to trimming and J lost 3 bases, with 8 bases between them. The CDR3 consists of 11 residues. Per germline, CDR1 DFQATT and CDR2 SNEGSKA (reference sequence). The CDR3 sequence is CSASPLYEQYF. CDR3 nucleotides: TGCAGTGCTTCCCCCCTCTACGAGCAGTACTTC.

J is TRBJ2-7 and V is TRBV27; the match to TRBD2 covers 9 bases. The CDR3 is 14 amino acids. Germline-derived CDR1 and CDR2 are MNHEY and SMNVEV (reference sequence). The trim removed 5 bases at V and 7 bases at J, leaving 9 bases unmatched. In nucleotides, the CDR3 is TGTGCCAGCAGTAGCGGGAGGATGGTGAGTGAGCAGTACTTC. It codes for CASSSGRMVSEQYF.

This clone appeared a single time. The chain employs TRBV2 and TRBJ2-3; 9 bases match TRBD1. Losses at the gene ends were 2 bases for V and 4 bases for J; bases not matched to a gene: 7. The CDR3 runs 16 residues. From germline, CDR1 is SNHLY and CDR2 FYNNEI. CDR3 loop: CASSEIGTGRPDTQYF. In DNA, the CDR3 is TGTGCCAGCAGTGAAATCGGGACAGGGCGGCCAGATACGCAGTATTTT.

The V gene is TRBV10-3, the J gene TRBJ1-5, with D possibly matching TRBD1 (6 bases). The CDR3 contains 15 residues. Deletions cut 10 bases from V and 0 bases from J, with 16 bases between. The germline CDR1 and CDR2 sequences are ENHRY and SYGVKD. This CDR3 is CATRGRVDSNQPQHF. CDR3 in DNA: TGTGCCACCAGGGGACGGGTTGATAGCAATCAGCCCCAGCATTTT.

The chain is built from TRBV7-2 and TRBJ1-1, with D unresolved. CDR1 is SGHTA and CDR2 is FQGNSA in the germline V gene. The CDR3 consists of 14 residues. Trimming removed 1 base from V and 6 bases from J, with 12 bases in between. The CDR3 coding sequence is TGTGCCAGCAGCTTAGGGGGTGTCGTATCTGAAGCTTTCTTT. Translating gives CASSLGGVVSEAFF.

The sample holds a few counts of this clone. CDR3 coding DNA: TGTGCCAGCAGCTTAGTTGGGACAGGGGTTTACGAGCAGTACTTC. This translates into CASSLVGTGVYEQYF. V and J are TRBV11-1 and TRBJ2-7, with 10 bases fitting TRBD1. Per germline, CDR1 SGHAT and CDR2 FQDESV (reference sequence). V trimming: 1 base; J trimming: 4 bases; junction bases outside the gene matches: 4. The CDR3 totals 15 residues.

The CDR3 loop reads CASSHRDGFSYEQYF. CDR3 nucleotides: TGTGCCAGCAGTCACCGGGACGGATTCTCCTACGAGCAGTACTTC. This sequence joins TRBV7-9 and TRBJ2-7; D is perhaps TRBD1 or TRBD2 (5 bases each). This CDR3 contains 15 residues. Germline CDR1 reads SEHNR; CDR2 reads FQNEAQ (reference sequence). Trimming removed 6 bases from V and 0 bases from J, with 15 bases in between.

This chain uses TRBV7-2 with TRBJ2-7, with TRBD2 matching over 7 bases. The trim removed 9 bases at V and 2 bases at J, leaving 4 bases unmatched. Germline loops: CDR1 SGHTA, CDR2 FQGNSA. The CDR3 is 12 amino acids. CDR3 sequence reads: CASGGEAYEQYF. The CDR3 DNA reads as TGTGCCAGTGGGGGGGAGGCCTACGAGCAGTACTTC.

The CDR3 bases are TGTGCCAGCTCAGTCTCCGGGACTAGAGGGGACTACGAGCAGTACTTC. This gives the protein CASSVSGTRGDYEQYF. The gene calls are TRBV19 and TRBJ2-7; 8 bases line up with TRBD2. V lost 9 bases and J lost 3; bases outside the gene matches: 16. The CDR3 consists of 16 residues. Germline V lookup: CDR1 LNHDA, CDR2 SQIVND (reference sequence).

The rearrangement links TRBV6-6 to TRBJ2-7; unclear D gene. The CDR3 consists of 14 residues. The ends were cut back, 4 bases at V and 6 bases at J, with 16 bases in the middle. Germline CDR1 reads MNHNY; CDR2 reads SVGAGI (reference sequence). CDR3 protein: CASSSPRPPAEQYF. CDR3 nucleotide sequence: TGTGCCAGCAGTTCTCCTCGTCCTCCCGCCGAGCAGTACTTC.

The chain couples TRBV19 to TRBJ1-5, with 8 bases lining up with TRBD1. Germline V lookup: CDR1 LNHDA, CDR2 SQIVND (reference sequence). This CDR3 spans 18 amino acids. V lost 5 bases, J lost 2 bases, and 14 bases stayed unmatched. CDR3 coding DNA: TGTGCCAGTAGTTCTTCCGGGACAGGCATTGTGCGCAATCAGCCCCAGCATTTT. Translated: CASSSSGTGIVRNQPQHF.

The V call is TRBV5-1, the J call TRBJ1-1; 8 bases are shared with TRBD1. Trimming took 4 bases from V and 3 from J; bases not matched to a gene: 2. Germline V gene lookup returns CDR1 SGHRS and CDR2 YFSETQ. This CDR3 comprises 13 residues. The CDR3 loop is CASSPTGDTEAFF. The CDR3 DNA follows: TGCGCCAGCAGCCCGACAGGGGACACTGAAGCTTTCTTT.

The chain is built from TRBV27 and TRBJ2-7; 11 positions match TRBD2. Unmatched junction bases numbered 1, after V lost 3 bases and J lost 6 bases. CDR1 MNHEY and CDR2 SMNVEV come from the germline V gene (reference sequence). The CDR3 has 13 amino acids. CDR3 in DNA: TGTGCCAGCAGTTTGGGACTAGCGGCCGAGCAGTACTTC. This codes for CASSLGLAAEQYF.

CDR3 protein: CASSSDRVNQPQHF. CDR3 nucleotides: TGTGCCAGCAGTTCGGACAGGGTAAATCAGCCCCAGCATTTT. This sequence joins TRBV6-5 and TRBJ1-5; 8 bases match TRBD1. The V gene's germline CDR1 is MNHEY and CDR2 SVGAGI. The CDR3 contains 14 residues. The junction had 3 bases not matched to a gene; V was cut back by 4 bases and J by 4 bases.

The rearrangement links TRBV6-1 to TRBJ2-7, with 10 bases lining up with TRBD1. The CDR3 runs 18 residues. Germline V gives CDR1 MNHNS, CDR2 SASEGT. V lost 2 bases and J lost 4; bases outside the gene matches: 14. This CDR3 is CASSERGQGLQGAYEQYF. CDR3 nucleotides: TGTGCCAGCAGTGAACGGGGACAGGGGCTGCAAGGGGCGTACGAGCAGTACTTC.

The rearrangement links TRBV7-2 to TRBJ1-1, with 9 positions matching TRBD1. J gave up 5 bases and V 5 bases, and 6 bases lay outside the gene matches. Germline CDR1 and CDR2: SGHTA and FQGNSA. The CDR3 runs 14 residues. This CDR3 reads CASSKGDRDTEAFF. The CDR3 coding sequence is TGTGCCAGCAGCAAGGGGGACAGGGATACTGAAGCTTTCTTT. The full variable domain, rest sourced from reference TRBV7-2 and TRBJ1-1, is GAGVSQSPSNKVTEKGKDVELRCDPISGHTALYWYRQSLGQGLEFLIYFQGNSAPDKSGLPSDRFSAERTGGSVSTLTIQRTQQEDSAVYLCASSKGDRDTEAFFGQGTRLTVV.